This record looks at one T cell receptor (beta chain) sequence and its context. Its antigen is unknown. The sample is drawn from a study of memory CD4+ T cells and cytomegalovirus serostatus. About the study: Of the healthy Belgian adults, 9 or 10 were CMV seropositive and 24 seronegative. Findings and limits, study-wide: CMV serostatus prediction reached median AUC approximately 0.96, or 0.89 with US-trained model. About 40% of the roughly 160 known CMV-associated TCRbeta sequences appeared in CD4+ memory.

Trimming at V came to 8 bases and at J to 0 bases, leaving 3 bases not matched to a gene. Germline lookup yields CDR1 MDHEN and CDR2 SYDVKM. The CDR3 has 14 amino acids. Sequenced by immunoSEQ multiplex PCR; TCRdb stores in-frame clones only, minus some. The table records about 25,000 clones, about four fifths of them present only once. Single viable CD3+CD4+CD8-CD45RO+ cells were sorted as the memory CD4+ T cells. Donors' CMV status reflects serum IgG against pp150, pp28, p38, p52. What was sequenced was memory CD4+ T cells from blood. This clonotype was sampled from an adult in good health and CMV-seronegative. The chain is built from TRBV28 and TRBJ2-3; 9 bases map to TRBD2. The CDR3 DNA reads TGTGCCAGCGAGACTAGCGGTAGCACAGATACGCAGTATTTT. Protein product: CASETSGSTDTQYF.